This TCR beta chain came from a study of tumor-infiltrating lymphocytes in oesophageal squamous cell carcinoma. TCRdb fed the PCR reads into MiXCR, producing one record per CDR3 protein. Among 15,000 to 20,000 distinct CDR3 sequences listed, 40% to 55% were seen once. V was pared by 10 bases and J by 3 bases, with 16 bases between. The germline V gene encodes CDR1 SGHVS and CDR2 FQNEAQ. The CDR3 has 14 residues. Sequencing input: esophageal tumor tissue. The sequence came from a male donor with esophageal squamous cell carcinoma. V usage is TRBV7-8 and J usage is TRBJ2-1; D might be TRBD2 (5 bases). The CDR3 region is CANIERTFYNEQFF. CDR3 bases: TGTGCCAACATCGAGCGGACCTTCTACAATGAGCAGTTCTTC.